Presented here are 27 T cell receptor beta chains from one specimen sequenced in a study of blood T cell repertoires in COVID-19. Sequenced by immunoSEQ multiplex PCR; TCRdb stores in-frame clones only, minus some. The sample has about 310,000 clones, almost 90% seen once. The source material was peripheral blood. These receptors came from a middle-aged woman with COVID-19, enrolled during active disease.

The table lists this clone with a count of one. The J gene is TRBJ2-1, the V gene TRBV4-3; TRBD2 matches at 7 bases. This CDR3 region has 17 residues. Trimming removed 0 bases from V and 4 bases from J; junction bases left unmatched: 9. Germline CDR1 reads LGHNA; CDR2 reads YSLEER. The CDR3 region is CASSQEAASGTYNEQFF. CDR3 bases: TGCGCCAGCAGCCAAGAAGCGGCCAGCGGGACGTACAATGAGCAGTTCTTC.

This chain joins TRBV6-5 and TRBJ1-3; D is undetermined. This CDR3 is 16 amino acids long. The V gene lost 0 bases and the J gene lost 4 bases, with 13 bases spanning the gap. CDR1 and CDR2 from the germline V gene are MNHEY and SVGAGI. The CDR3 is CASSYSNQAQGNTIYF. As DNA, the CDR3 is TGTGCCAGCAGTTACTCGAATCAGGCCCAGGGAAACACCATATATTTT.

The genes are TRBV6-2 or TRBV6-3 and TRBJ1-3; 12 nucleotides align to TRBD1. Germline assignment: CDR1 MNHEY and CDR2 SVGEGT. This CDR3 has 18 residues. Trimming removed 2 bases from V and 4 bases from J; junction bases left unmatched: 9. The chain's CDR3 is CASSYVVGQGARGNTIYF. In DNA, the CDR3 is TGTGCCAGCAGTTACGTCGTGGGACAGGGGGCGCGAGGAAACACCATATATTTT.

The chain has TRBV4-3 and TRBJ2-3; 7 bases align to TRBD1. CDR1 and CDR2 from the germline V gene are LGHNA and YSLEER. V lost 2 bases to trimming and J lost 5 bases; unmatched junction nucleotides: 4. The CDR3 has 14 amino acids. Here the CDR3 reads CASSQSSGGDTQYF. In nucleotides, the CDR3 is TGCGCCAGCAGCCAAAGTTCAGGGGGAGATACGCAGTATTTT.

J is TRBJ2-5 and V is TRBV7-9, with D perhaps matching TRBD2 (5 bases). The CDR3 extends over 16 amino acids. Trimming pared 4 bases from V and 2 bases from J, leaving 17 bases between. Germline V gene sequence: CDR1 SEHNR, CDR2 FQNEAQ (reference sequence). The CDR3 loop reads CASSSNVGLEQETQYF. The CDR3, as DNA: TGTGCCAGCAGCTCCAATGTTGGACTCGAACAAGAGACCCAGTACTTC.

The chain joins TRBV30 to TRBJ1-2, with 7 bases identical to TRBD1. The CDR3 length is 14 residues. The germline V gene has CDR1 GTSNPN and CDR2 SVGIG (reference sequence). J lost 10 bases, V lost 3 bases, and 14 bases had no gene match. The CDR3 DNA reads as TGTGCCTGGAGCGATTCCGACAGGGACCGGGCCTACACCTTC. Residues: CAWSDSDRDRAYTF.

CDR3 loop: CASSPPGGPWRTEAFF. Here the CDR3 DNA reads TGTGCCAGCTCACCCCCAGGGGGCCCCTGGAGGACTGAAGCTTTCTTT. The chain joins TRBV18 to TRBJ1-1; 8 nucleotides agree with TRBD1. Germline assignment: CDR1 KGHSH and CDR2 LQKENI. The CDR3 totals 16 residues. V lost 3 bases and J lost 5; bases outside the gene matches: 11. The full variable domain, its missing parts supplied by reference TRBV18 and TRBJ1-1, is NAGVMQNPRHLVRRRGQEARLRCSPMKGHSHVYWYRQLPEEGLKFMVYLQKENIIDESGMPKERFSAEFPKEGPSILRIQQVVRGDSAAYFCASSPPGGPWRTEAFFGQGTRLTVV.

CDR3 in amino acids: CASSFVAGGSYNEQFF. The CDR3 DNA sequence: TGTGCCAGCAGCTTCGTAGCGGGAGGATCCTACAATGAGCAGTTCTTC. The J gene is TRBJ2-1, the V gene TRBV9; 10 nucleotides match TRBD2. Germline assignment: CDR1 SGDLS and CDR2 YYNGEE. V was pared by 4 bases and J by 1 base, with 5 bases of the junction left unmatched. CDR3 length equals 16 residues.

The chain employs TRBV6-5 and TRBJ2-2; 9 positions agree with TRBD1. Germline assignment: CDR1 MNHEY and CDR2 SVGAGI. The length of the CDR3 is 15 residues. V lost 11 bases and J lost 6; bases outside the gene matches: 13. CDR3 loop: CAGGRWDRDPGELFF. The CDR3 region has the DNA TGTGCCGGAGGTCGGTGGGACAGGGACCCCGGGGAGCTGTTTTTT.

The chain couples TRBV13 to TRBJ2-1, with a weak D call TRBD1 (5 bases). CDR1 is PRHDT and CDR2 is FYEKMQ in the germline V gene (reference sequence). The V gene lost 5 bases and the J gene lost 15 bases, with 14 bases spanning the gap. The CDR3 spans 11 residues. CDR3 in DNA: TGTGCCAGCAGCCCTTTCCCTGGGGCGTTCTTC. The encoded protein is CASSPFPGAFF. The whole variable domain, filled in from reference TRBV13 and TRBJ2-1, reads AAGVIQSPRHLIKEKRETATLKCYPIPRHDTVYWYQQGPGQDPQFLISFYEKMQSDKGSIPDRFSAQQFSDYHSELNMSSLELGDSALYFCASSPFPGAFFGPGTRLTVL.

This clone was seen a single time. The CDR3 region is CASSLEPLGQLNTEAFF. The CDR3 DNA reads as TGCGCCAGCAGCTTGGAGCCCCTGGGACAGCTGAACACTGAAGCTTTCTTT. This chain uses TRBV5-1 with TRBJ1-1; 7 bases map to TRBD1. V shed 0 bases and J 0 bases; nucleotides not matched to a gene: 8. The germline gives CDR1 SGHRS, CDR2 YFSETQ. The CDR3 spans 17 residues.

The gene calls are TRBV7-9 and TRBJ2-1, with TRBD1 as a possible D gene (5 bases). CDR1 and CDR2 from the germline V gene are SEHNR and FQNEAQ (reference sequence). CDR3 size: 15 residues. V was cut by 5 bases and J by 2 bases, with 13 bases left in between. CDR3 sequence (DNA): TGTGCCAGCAGCCGTGCAGGGTACCCCTACAATGAGCAGTTCTTC. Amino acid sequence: CASSRAGYPYNEQFF.

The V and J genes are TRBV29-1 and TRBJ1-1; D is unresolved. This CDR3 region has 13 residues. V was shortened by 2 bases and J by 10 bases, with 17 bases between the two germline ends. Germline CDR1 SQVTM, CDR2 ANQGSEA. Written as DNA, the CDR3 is TGCAGCGTTGAACCCGCAGGAGCGGTAGGAGCTTTCTTT. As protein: CSVEPAGAVGAFF.

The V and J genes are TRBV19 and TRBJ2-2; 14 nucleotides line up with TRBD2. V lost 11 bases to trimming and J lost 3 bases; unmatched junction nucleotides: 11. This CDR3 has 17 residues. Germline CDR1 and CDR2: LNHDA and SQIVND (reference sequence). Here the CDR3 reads CAPPGTSGREYTGELFF. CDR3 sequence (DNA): TGTGCCCCCCCAGGGACTAGCGGGAGAGAATACACCGGGGAGCTGTTTTTT.

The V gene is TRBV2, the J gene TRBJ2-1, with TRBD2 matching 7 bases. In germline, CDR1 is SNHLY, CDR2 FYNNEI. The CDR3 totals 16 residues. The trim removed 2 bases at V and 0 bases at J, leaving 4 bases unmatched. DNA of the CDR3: TGTGCCAGCAGTGAAACTAGCGAGAGCTCCTACAATGAGCAGTTCTTC. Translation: CASSETSESSYNEQFF.

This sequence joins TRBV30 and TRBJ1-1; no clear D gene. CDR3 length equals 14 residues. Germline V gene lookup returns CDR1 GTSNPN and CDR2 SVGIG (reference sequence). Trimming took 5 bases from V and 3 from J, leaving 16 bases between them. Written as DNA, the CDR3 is TGTGCCTGGCAAATCCAAAACGGGTACACTGAAGCTTTCTTT. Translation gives CAWQIQNGYTEAFF.

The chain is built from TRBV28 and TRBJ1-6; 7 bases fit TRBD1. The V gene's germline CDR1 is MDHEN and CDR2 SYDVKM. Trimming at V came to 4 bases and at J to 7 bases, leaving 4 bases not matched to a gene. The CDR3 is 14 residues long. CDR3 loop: CASSWTGFNSPLHF. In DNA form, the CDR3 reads TGTGCCAGCAGTTGGACAGGCTTCAATTCACCCCTCCACTTT.

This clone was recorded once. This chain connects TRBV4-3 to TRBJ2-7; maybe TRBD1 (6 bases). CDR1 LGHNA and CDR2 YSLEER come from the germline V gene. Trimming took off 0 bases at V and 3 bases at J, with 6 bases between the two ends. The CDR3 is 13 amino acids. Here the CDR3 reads CASSQDRGYEQYF. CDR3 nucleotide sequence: TGCGCCAGCAGCCAAGACAGGGGCTACGAGCAGTACTTC.

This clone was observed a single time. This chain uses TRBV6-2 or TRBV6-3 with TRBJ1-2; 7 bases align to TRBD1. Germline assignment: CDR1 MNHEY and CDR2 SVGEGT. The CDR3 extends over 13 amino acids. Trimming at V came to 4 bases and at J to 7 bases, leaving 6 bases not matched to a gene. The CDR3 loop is CASSFDRVGGYTF. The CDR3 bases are TGTGCCAGCAGTTTTGACAGGGTCGGTGGCTACACCTTC.

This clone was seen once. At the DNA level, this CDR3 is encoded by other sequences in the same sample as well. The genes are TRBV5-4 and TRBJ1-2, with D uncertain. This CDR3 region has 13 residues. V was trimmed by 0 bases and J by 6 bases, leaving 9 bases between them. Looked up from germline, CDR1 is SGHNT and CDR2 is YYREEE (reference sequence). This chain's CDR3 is CASSLASGNGYTF. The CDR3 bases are TGTGCCAGCAGCTTGGCTTCCGGGAATGGCTACACCTTC.

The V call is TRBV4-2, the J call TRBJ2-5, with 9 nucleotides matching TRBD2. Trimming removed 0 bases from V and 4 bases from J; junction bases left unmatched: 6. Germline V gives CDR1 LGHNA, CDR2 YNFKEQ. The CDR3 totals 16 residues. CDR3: CASSQEMGAGGETQYF. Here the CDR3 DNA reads TGTGCCAGCAGCCAAGAAATGGGAGCGGGGGGAGAGACCCAGTACTTC.

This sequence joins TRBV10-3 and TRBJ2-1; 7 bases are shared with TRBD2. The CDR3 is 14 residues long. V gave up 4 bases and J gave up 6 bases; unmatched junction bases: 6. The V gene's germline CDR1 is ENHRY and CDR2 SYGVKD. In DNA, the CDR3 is TGTGCCATCAGTGGATCCAGGGAGGGCAATGAGCAGTTCTTC. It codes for CAISGSREGNEQFF.

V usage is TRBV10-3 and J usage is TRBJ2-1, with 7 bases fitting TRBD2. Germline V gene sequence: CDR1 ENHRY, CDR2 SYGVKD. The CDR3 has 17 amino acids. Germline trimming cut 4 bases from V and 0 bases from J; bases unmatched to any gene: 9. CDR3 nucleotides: TGTGCCATCAGTGGGGGGGGGTCCTCCTCCTCCTACAATGAGCAGTTCTTC. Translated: CAISGGGSSSSYNEQFF.

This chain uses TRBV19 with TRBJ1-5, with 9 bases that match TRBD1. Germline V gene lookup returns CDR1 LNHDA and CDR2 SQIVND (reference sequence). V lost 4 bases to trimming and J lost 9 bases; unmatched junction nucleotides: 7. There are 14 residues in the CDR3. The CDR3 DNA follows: TGTGCCAGTAGTACGGGACAGGGCGCTGGGCCCCAGCATTTT. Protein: CASSTGQGAGPQHF.

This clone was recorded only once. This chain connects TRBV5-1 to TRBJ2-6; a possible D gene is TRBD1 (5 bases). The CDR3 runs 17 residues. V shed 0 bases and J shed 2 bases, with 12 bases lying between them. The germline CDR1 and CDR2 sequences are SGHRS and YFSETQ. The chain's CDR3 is CASSLAPGAAGANVLTF. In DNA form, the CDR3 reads TGCGCCAGCAGCTTGGCCCCTGGGGCGGCTGGGGCCAACGTCCTGACTTTC.

The CDR3: CASSLGLAGTDTQYF. CDR3 sequence (DNA): TGTGCCAGCAGCTTAGGACTAGCGGGAACAGATACGCAGTATTTT. This sequence joins TRBV7-3 and TRBJ2-3; 12 bases are shared with TRBD2. Germline V lookup: CDR1 SGHTA, CDR2 FQGTGA. There are 15 residues in the CDR3. The V segment lost 2 bases and the J segment 3 bases; nucleotides outside the gene matches: 0.

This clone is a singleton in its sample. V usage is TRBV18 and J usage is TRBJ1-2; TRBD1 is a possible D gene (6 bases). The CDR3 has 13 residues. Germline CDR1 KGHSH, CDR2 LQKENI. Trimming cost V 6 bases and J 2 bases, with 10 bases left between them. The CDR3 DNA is TGTGCCAGCTCTGGGAGGGGGAACTATGGCTACACCTTC. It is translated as CASSGRGNYGYTF.